This T cell receptor (beta chain) was captured in a study of human T cells and chemical hapten exposure. Via MiXCR, TCRdb re-called the 5' RACE reads, giving one row per CDR3 protein. The sample yields about 81,000 distinct CDR3 sequences, roughly 15% seen once. Extraction yielded total RNA from whole blood (unfractionated). This clonotype has just a few counts. Germline trimming cut 6 bases from V and 5 bases from J; bases unmatched to any gene: 4. CDR3 size: 14 residues. Looked up from germline, CDR1 is SQVTM and CDR2 is ANQGSEA. The chain combines TRBV29-1 with TRBJ2-5; 15 bases are a match to TRBD2. The origin of this receptor is a female donor in good health. CDR3 bases: TGCAGCGTCGCCGGGACTAGCGGGGGGGAGACCCAGTACTTC. Residues: CSVAGTSGGETQYF.